This T cell receptor beta chain is drawn from a study of spatial heterogeneity in lung cancer. Study-level background: The average count in raw reads for each unique TCR and UMI combination exceeded 9.5 appearances.

Comment on this clonotype: Its antigen is as yet unknown.

The study, taken as a whole, reports: Ubiquitous expanded tumor TCRs appeared in blood more at resection than follow-up.

Time point given: sample taken at primary tumor resection. Material for sequencing was whole RNA from tumor, nontumor lung or frozen PBMC, left unsorted. The cohort: over 70 early-stage, untreated non-small cell lung cancer patients. Every TCR cDNA molecule bore its own unique molecular identifier. TCRdb re-analysed the 5' RACE reads in MiXCR, keeping a single row per CDR3 protein. This sample has more than 85,000 distinct CDR3 sequences; 7% to 9% occur once, and the top ten carry less than 9%. The V end lost 6 bases, the J end lost 2 bases, and 19 bases lay between the germline ends. This CDR3 comprises 15 residues. Germline CDR1 reads DFQATT; CDR2 reads SNEGSKA (reference sequence).

The chain carries TRBV20-1 and TRBJ2-5; D is perhaps TRBD2 (6 bases). The specimen comprised PBMCs, sampled at surgery. This clonotype originated in a male donor with early-stage non-small cell lung cancer. The CDR3 bases are TGCAGTGCCCCCCCTGCGGGACTGGATCAAGAGACCCAGTACTTC. Translated: CSAPPAGLDQETQYF.